The 26 T cell receptor beta chains below all came from one sample that was sequenced in a study of blood T cell repertoires in COVID-19. Repertoires were generated with immunoSEQ multiplex PCR, while TCRdb's copy carries only in-frame clones and drops some. The sample has 70,000 to 90,000 clones, around four fifths seen once. The sequenced sample consisted of peripheral blood. These receptors originate from a human donor in a cohort sampled during active COVID-19.

The chain joins TRBV6-4 to TRBJ2-6; D possibly corresponds to TRBD1 (6 bases). The CDR3 consists of 16 residues. Germline CDR1 MRHNA, CDR2 SNTAGT. The V and J ends lost 6 bases and 1 base respectively, with 13 bases between them. The CDR3 here is CASSPIGQSGANVLTF. The CDR3 DNA reads TGTGCCAGCAGCCCTATTGGACAGTCTGGGGCCAACGTCCTGACTTTC.

J is TRBJ2-5 and V is TRBV5-1; TRBD1 agrees at 7 bases. Looked up from germline, CDR1 is SGHRS and CDR2 is YFSETQ. CDR3 length equals 16 residues. With 4 bases clipped from V and 4 bases from J, the junction kept 13 bases outside the gene matches. The CDR3 DNA sequence: TGCGCCAGCAGCCTGACAGGGTCCCTGATGTTAGAGACCCAGTACTTC. Its protein product is CASSLTGSLMLETQYF.

This clone has just a few counts. The CDR3 coding sequence is TGTGCCAGCAGCCCAATGCCGGGACAGGGGGCCTTGAACAATGAGCAGTTCTTC. Translated, it gives CASSPMPGQGALNNEQFF. This chain connects TRBV6-2 or TRBV6-3 to TRBJ2-1; 12 nucleotides match TRBD1. Trimming at V came to 6 bases and at J to 5 bases, leaving 14 bases not matched to a gene. This CDR3 region has 18 residues. The germline V gene encodes CDR1 MNHEY and CDR2 SVGEGT.

The chain recombines TRBV7-9 with TRBJ1-3; D is unresolved. CDR1 and CDR2 from the germline V gene are SEHNR and FQNEAQ (reference sequence). V lost 1 base and J 4 bases, leaving 11 bases between the germline ends. The CDR3 covers 15 residues. The chain's CDR3 is CASSLVNSPGNTIYF. CDR3 coding DNA: TGTGCCAGCAGCTTAGTTAACAGCCCGGGAAACACCATATATTTT.

This chain's CDR3 is CASSQTSAHEQYF. The CDR3 region has the DNA TGTGCCAGCAGCCAAACTAGCGCCCACGAGCAGTACTTC. The rearrangement joins TRBV7-8 to TRBJ2-7; TRBD2 matches 7 bases. The germline V gene has CDR1 SGHVS and CDR2 FQNEAQ. V shed 5 bases and J 5 bases; nucleotides not matched to a gene: 6. CDR3 size: 13 residues.

This clone was counted once. The chain uses TRBV28 and TRBJ2-7; D might be TRBD2 (6 bases). CDR3 length equals 14 residues. Trimming pared 2 bases from V and 1 base from J, leaving 9 bases between. The germline V gene encodes CDR1 MDHEN and CDR2 SYDVKM. In nucleotides, the CDR3 is TGTGCCAGCAGTTTAGTCGGGAGTTCCTACGAGCAGTACTTC. It codes for CASSLVGSSYEQYF.

This clone has more than one count but fewer than ten. This chain uses TRBV19 with TRBJ1-5; D is possibly TRBD1 (5 bases). V lost 5 bases, J lost 3 bases, and 17 bases lay in between. The V gene's germline CDR1 is LNHDA and CDR2 SQIVND (reference sequence). CDR3 length: 16 amino acids. CDR3 DNA: TGTGCCAGTAGTGCCTCTTGGGGGGGAATCAATCAGCCCCAGCATTTT. It is translated as CASSASWGGINQPQHF.

J is TRBJ2-3 and V is TRBV24-1; TRBD2 matches at 8 bases. With 9 bases clipped from V and 2 bases from J, the junction kept 6 bases outside the gene matches. This CDR3 comprises 14 residues. Looked up from germline, CDR1 is KGHDR and CDR2 is SFDVKD. CDR3 protein: CATETGGNTDTQYF. In DNA, the CDR3 is TGTGCCACCGAAACGGGGGGGAACACAGATACGCAGTATTTT.

The chain carries TRBV18 and TRBJ2-5; the D gene is possibly TRBD2 (6 bases). Trimming shortened V by 1 base and J by 1 base, and 7 bases separated the two germline ends. CDR3 length: 14 residues. The germline V gene encodes CDR1 KGHSH and CDR2 LQKENI. The CDR3 DNA follows: TGTGCCAGCTCACCACAGGGAGGCCAAGAGACCCAGTACTTC. Translating gives CASSPQGGQETQYF.

This clone was detected a few times. The chain uses TRBV7-2 and TRBJ1-1; TRBD1 agrees at 7 bases. CDR3 length: 15 amino acids. V was clipped by 1 base and J by 5 bases; unmatched bases: 7. CDR1 is SGHTA and CDR2 is FQGNSA in the germline V gene. DNA of the CDR3: TGTGCCAGCAGCTTAGTCCCAGGGGGTTGGACTGAAGCTTTCTTT. As protein: CASSLVPGGWTEAFF.

The genes are TRBV5-4 and TRBJ2-2, with TRBD2 identical over 7 bases. There are 15 residues in the CDR3. Per the germline V gene, CDR1 is SGHNT and CDR2 is YYREEE (reference sequence). The trim removed 4 bases at V and 1 base at J, leaving 4 bases unmatched. This CDR3 reads CASSTKRENTGELFF. Written as DNA, the CDR3 is TGTGCCAGCAGCACAAAGCGGGAGAACACCGGGGAGCTGTTTTTT.

The chain is built from TRBV7-9 and TRBJ2-3; D is perhaps TRBD2 (6 bases). Deletions cut 2 bases from V and 0 bases from J, with 9 bases between. Germline V gene sequence: CDR1 SEHNR, CDR2 FQNEAQ (reference sequence). This CDR3 has 15 amino acids. The CDR3 here is CASSLFGGSTDTQYF. The CDR3 DNA reads TGTGCCAGCAGCTTATTTGGGGGGAGCACAGATACGCAGTATTTT.

The CDR3 coding sequence is TGTGCCAGCAGACACGACAGGGATGATTCACCCCTCCACTTT. It encodes CASRHDRDDSPLHF. The chain links TRBV2 to TRBJ1-6, with TRBD1 matching over 7 bases. Germline V lookup: CDR1 SNHLY, CDR2 FYNNEI. V shed 6 bases and J 8 bases; nucleotides not matched to a gene: 7. The CDR3 sequence is 14 residues long. Combining the CDR3 with reference TRBV2 and TRBJ1-6 gives the whole variable domain EPEVTQTPSHQVTQMGQEVILRCVPISNHLYFYWYRQILGQKVEFLVSFYNNEISEKSEIFDDQFSVERPDGSNFTLKIRSTKLEDSAMYFCASRHDRDDSPLHFGNGTRLTVT.

This clone showed up just once. V usage is TRBV5-6 and J usage is TRBJ1-2; tentative D call: TRBD1 (6 bases). The CDR3 has 15 amino acids. Germline-derived CDR1 and CDR2 are SGHDT and YYEEEE. Trimming took 2 bases from V and 7 from J, leaving 18 bases between them. The DNA for the CDR3 is TGTGCCAGCAGCTTATCGTCAGGGGTCGGCGCTGGCTACACCTTC. Amino acids: CASSLSSGVGAGYTF.

The chain combines TRBV7-2 with TRBJ2-7, with D possibly being TRBD2 (6 bases). CDR1 is SGHTA, CDR2 FQGNSA, per germline. V dropped 2 bases and J dropped 2 bases, with 13 bases sitting between them. The CDR3 extends over 15 amino acids. Here the CDR3 DNA reads TGTGCCAGCAGCTTATCTTCGGGAGTCCCCTACGAGCAGTACTTC. As protein: CASSLSSGVPYEQYF.

V and J are TRBV7-2 and TRBJ1-5, with D hard to call. V dropped 2 bases and J dropped 5 bases, with 7 bases sitting between them. The V gene's germline CDR1 is SGHTA and CDR2 FQGNSA. CDR3 length equals 13 residues. CDR3 coding DNA: TGTGCCAGCAGCTTAATACGGGATCAGCCCCAGCATTTT. This sequence encodes CASSLIRDQPQHF. Full variable domain (rest looked up from reference TRBV7-2 and TRBJ1-5): GAGVSQSPSNKVTEKGKDVELRCDPISGHTALYWYRQSLGQGLEFLIYFQGNSAPDKSGLPSDRFSAERTGGSVSTLTIQRTQQEDSAVYLCASSLIRDQPQHFGDGTRLSIL.

The chain carries TRBV5-4 and TRBJ2-1, with D uncertain. CDR1 is SGHNT and CDR2 is YYREEE in the germline V gene (reference sequence). This CDR3 region has 16 residues. Trimming stripped 0 bases from V and 0 bases from J, with 10 bases between. CDR3 nucleotides: TGTGCCAGCAGCTTGGTACCAGCTAGCTCCTACAATGAGCAGTTCTTC. Translating it yields CASSLVPASSYNEQFF.

The rearrangement uses TRBV4-3 and TRBJ2-6; D not resolved. V dropped 1 base and J dropped 1 base, with 14 bases sitting between them. This CDR3 contains 18 residues. The germline gives CDR1 LGHNA, CDR2 YSLEER. CDR3 nucleotide sequence: TGCGCCAGCAGCCAAGTGGCACCATCTCCTTCTGGGGCCAACGTCCTGACTTTC. It specifies CASSQVAPSPSGANVLTF.

V is TRBV27 and J is TRBJ2-7, with unresolved D. With 5 bases removed from V and 1 base from J, the gap between germline ends came to 9 bases. This CDR3 contains 13 residues. Germline assignment: CDR1 MNHEY and CDR2 SMNVEV (reference sequence). In DNA, the CDR3 is TGTGCCAGCAGTCCCCCGGGTTCCTACGAGCAGTACTTC. Translated: CASSPPGSYEQYF.

This clone was seen just once. V gene TRBV6-6 combines with J gene TRBJ2-7; unclear D gene. V was pared by 9 bases and J by 3 bases, with 9 bases between. Germline CDR1 and CDR2: MNHNY and SVGAGI (reference sequence). The CDR3 contains 11 residues. The CDR3 loop reads CASWQDYEQYF. The CDR3 bases are TGTGCCAGTTGGCAGGACTACGAGCAGTACTTC.

J is TRBJ1-6 and V is TRBV9; D is unresolved. The length of the CDR3 is 14 residues. The V gene lost 3 bases and the J gene lost 4 bases, with 8 bases spanning the gap. Germline values: CDR1 SGDLS, CDR2 YYNGEE. The CDR3 nucleotides are TGTGCCAGCAGCGCCTGGGAGTATAATTCACCCCTCCACTTT. It is translated as CASSAWEYNSPLHF.

The chain employs TRBV7-2 and TRBJ2-1, with D possibly TRBD2 on 6 matching bases. With 3 bases removed from V and 6 bases from J, the gap between germline ends came to 15 bases. This CDR3 contains 15 residues. Germline assignment: CDR1 SGHTA and CDR2 FQGNSA. This CDR3 is CASSFEAPAGNEQFF. In nucleotides, the CDR3 is TGTGCCAGCAGCTTCGAGGCTCCAGCGGGCAATGAGCAGTTCTTC. Using reference TRBV7-2 and TRBJ2-1 for the parts outside the CDR3, the full variable domain is GAGVSQSPSNKVTEKGKDVELRCDPISGHTALYWYRQSLGQGLEFLIYFQGNSAPDKSGLPSDRFSAERTGGSVSTLTIQRTQQEDSAVYLCASSFEAPAGNEQFFGPGTRLTVL.

The sample holds a few counts of this clone. The genes are TRBV27 and TRBJ2-7, with TRBD2 identical over 9 bases. This CDR3 spans 19 amino acids. Trimming took 2 bases from V and 0 from J; bases not matched to a gene: 14. Germline CDR1 reads MNHEY; CDR2 reads SMNVEV (reference sequence). In DNA, the CDR3 is TGTGCCAGCAGTTTAAAGGGCCCCCGAGGCGGGAGGGACTCCTACGAGCAGTACTTC. Protein: CASSLKGPRGGRDSYEQYF.

This clone showed up just once. The V and J genes are TRBV24-1 and TRBJ1-1, with 8 bases fitting TRBD1. The V and J ends lost 3 bases and 2 bases, in that order; junction bases with no gene match: 4. This CDR3 is built from 15 residues. Looked up from germline, CDR1 is KGHDR and CDR2 is SFDVKD. The CDR3, as DNA: TGTGCCACCAGTGATACAGGACAGGGAAACACTGAAGCTTTCTTT. Its translation: CATSDTGQGNTEAFF.

The chain joins TRBV2 to TRBJ2-7; TRBD1 aligns across 7 bases. The CDR3 spans 15 residues. Trimming at V came to 7 bases and at J to 0 bases, leaving 9 bases not matched to a gene. CDR1 is SNHLY and CDR2 is FYNNEI in the germline V gene. The DNA for the CDR3 is TGTGCCAGCAATTTAAGACAGGGTCGCTCCTACGAGCAGTACTTC. Translating it yields CASNLRQGRSYEQYF.

This chain joins TRBV19 and TRBJ2-7, with 9 nucleotides matching TRBD1. Germline V gene data show CDR1 as LNHDA and CDR2 as SQIVND (reference sequence). The V gene end was trimmed by 5 bases and the J gene end by 6 bases; junction bases not matched to a gene: 8. This CDR3 comprises 14 residues. This CDR3 is CASSAQGATPEQYF. CDR3 sequence (DNA): TGTGCCAGTAGTGCACAGGGGGCGACCCCCGAGCAGTACTTC. The complete variable domain, with remaining parts taken from reference TRBV19 and TRBJ2-7, reads DGGITQSPKYLFRKEGQNVTLSCEQNLNHDAMYWYRQDPGQGLRLIYYSQIVNDFQKGDIAEGYSVSREKKESFPLTVTSAQKNPTAFYLCASSAQGATPEQYFGPGTRLTVT.